The 32 T cell receptor beta chains reported below all come from one sample, sequenced in a study of identifying expanded T cells in peripheral blood. TCRdb's table, derived via immunoSEQ multiplex PCR, lists solely in-frame clones and lacks some. The sample holds roughly 84,000 clones, roughly 90% seen once. Material: blood. The origin of the receptors is a person aged 18 to 70 in good health.

The gene calls are TRBV9 and TRBJ2-3; TRBD2 agrees at 7 bases. V trimming: 4 bases; J trimming: 2 bases; junction bases outside the gene matches: 10. This CDR3 region has 16 residues. Germline V lookup: CDR1 SGDLS, CDR2 YYNGEE. The CDR3 sequence: CASSQSQLANTDTQYF. The CDR3 bases are TGTGCCAGCAGCCAATCGCAACTAGCGAACACAGATACGCAGTATTTT.

The chain couples TRBV19 to TRBJ2-6; possibly TRBD1 or TRBD2 for D (5 bases each). This CDR3 spans 18 amino acids. Germline V CDR1 and CDR2: LNHDA, SQIVND (reference sequence). Trimming left V 4 bases short and J 1 base short, with 17 bases between. The CDR3 coding sequence is TGTGCCAGTAGTACCCTAGTGGGACGGTTGTCTGGGGCCAACGTCCTGACTTTC. It yields the protein CASSTLVGRLSGANVLTF.

The V call is TRBV13, the J call TRBJ2-2; D is ambiguous. Per germline, CDR1 PRHDT and CDR2 FYEKMQ (reference sequence). The germline V and J ends were trimmed by 5 bases and 1 base, with 5 bases remaining between them. The CDR3 spans 13 residues. The CDR3 DNA reads TGTGCCAGCAGCCTGAAGAACACCGGGGAGCTGTTTTTT. Its translation is CASSLKNTGELFF.

This chain connects TRBV27 to TRBJ1-5; 8 bases are a match to TRBD1. After removal of 3 bases from V and 1 base from J, the junction contained 8 bases not matched to a gene. The CDR3 covers 17 residues. The germline gives CDR1 MNHEY, CDR2 SMNVEV (reference sequence). As DNA, the CDR3 is TGTGCCAGCAGTTTGAGAAGACAGGGGACGAGCAATCAGCCCCAGCATTTT. Translated, it gives CASSLRRQGTSNQPQHF.

The V and J genes are TRBV9 and TRBJ2-3; a weak D match, TRBD1 (5 bases). Trimming took off 4 bases at V and 0 bases at J, with 12 bases between the two ends. CDR1 and CDR2 (germline): SGDLS, YYNGEE. The CDR3 totals 15 residues. CDR3 amino acids: CASSITGRSTDTQYF. The CDR3 bases are TGTGCCAGCAGCATCACAGGTAGAAGCACAGATACGCAGTATTTT.

This clone was found once. The chain links TRBV27 to TRBJ2-1; 9 bases agree with TRBD2. The CDR3 length is 15 residues. J was trimmed by 5 bases and V by 7 bases; bases with no gene match: 9. Germline V CDR1 and CDR2: MNHEY, SMNVEV (reference sequence). The CDR3: CASTLSGRSHNEQFF. CDR3 in DNA: TGTGCCAGCACCCTGAGCGGGAGGTCCCACAATGAGCAGTTCTTC.

A few counts support this clone. The rearrangement joins TRBV6-5 to TRBJ1-5; D perhaps matches TRBD1 (5 bases). CDR1 and CDR2 (germline): MNHEY, SVGAGI. V was shortened by 2 bases and J by 4 bases, with 15 bases between the two germline ends. CDR3 size: 16 residues. The CDR3 loop reads CASSYESPGGNQPQHF. For the CDR3, the DNA is TGTGCCAGCAGTTACGAGTCCCCCGGGGGTAATCAGCCCCAGCATTTT.

The chain employs TRBV30 and TRBJ2-7; TRBD1 might be the D (5 bases). CDR1 and CDR2 (germline): GTSNPN, SVGIG (reference sequence). This CDR3 contains 14 residues. Between the trimmed V and J ends, which lost 2 bases and 3 bases, there was a span of 14 bases. CDR3 sequence (DNA): TGTGCCTGGAGTAGGGGCCTAATCCTCTACGAGCAGTACTTC. This codes for CAWSRGLILYEQYF.

The genes are TRBV27 and TRBJ2-5; 11 nucleotides agree with TRBD1. This CDR3 spans 20 amino acids. The V and J ends lost 3 bases and 0 bases, in that order; junction bases with no gene match: 15. Germline CDR1 reads MNHEY; CDR2 reads SMNVEV (reference sequence). CDR3: CASSFGPGQGEMHDQETQYF. CDR3 in DNA: TGTGCCAGCAGTTTCGGGCCGGGACAGGGGGAAATGCATGACCAAGAGACCCAGTACTTC.

This clone is a singleton in its sample. The chain uses TRBV30 and TRBJ2-5; the D gene is possibly TRBD2 (6 bases). CDR1 and CDR2 (germline): GTSNPN, SVGIG (reference sequence). The CDR3 loop spans 15 amino acids. V was pared by 1 base and J by 1 base, with 13 bases between. The CDR3 sequence: CAWSGVASAQETQYF. The CDR3 DNA sequence: TGTGCCTGGAGTGGGGTGGCTAGCGCCCAAGAGACCCAGTACTTC.

The rearrangement joins TRBV30 to TRBJ1-1; 8 bases are a match to TRBD1. V shed 3 bases and J 1 base; nucleotides not matched to a gene: 4. The CDR3 runs 14 residues. The germline CDR1 and CDR2 sequences are GTSNPN and SVGIG (reference sequence). In DNA, the CDR3 is TGTGCCTGGAGCTCCGGGACAGGGAACACTGAAGCTTTCTTT. It translates to CAWSSGTGNTEAFF.

The chain has TRBV18 and TRBJ1-2; 7 nucleotides match TRBD1. The CDR3 has 14 residues. The V gene end was trimmed by 10 bases and the J gene end by 5 bases; junction bases not matched to a gene: 13. Per the germline V gene, CDR1 is KGHSH and CDR2 is LQKENI. CDR3 protein: CAKRAGQKKYGYTF. DNA for the CDR3: TGTGCCAAGAGAGCGGGACAGAAGAAATATGGCTACACCTTC.

The rearrangement links TRBV2 to TRBJ1-6; 10 bases agree with TRBD1. Per the germline V gene, CDR1 is SNHLY and CDR2 is FYNNEI. With 9 bases clipped from V and 10 bases from J, the junction kept 6 bases outside the gene matches. The CDR3 is made up of 13 amino acids. CDR3 amino acids: CASWDRGRSPLHF. As DNA, the CDR3 is TGTGCCAGTTGGGACAGGGGTCGATCACCCCTCCACTTT.

The V call is TRBV6-1, the J call TRBJ2-7, with D perhaps assigned TRBD1 or TRBD2 (5 bases each). V gave up 4 bases and J gave up 2 bases, with 15 bases separating them. The CDR3 totals 15 residues. Germline V gene lookup returns CDR1 MNHNS and CDR2 SASEGT. CDR3 region: CASSGDDFGPYEQYF. CDR3 DNA sequence: TGTGCCAGCAGTGGGGACGATTTTGGGCCCTACGAGCAGTACTTC.

J is TRBJ1-5 and V is TRBV29-1, with a weak D call TRBD1 (6 bases). CDR1 and CDR2 (germline): SQVTM, ANQGSEA. Trimming stripped 5 bases from V and 7 bases from J, with 15 bases between. The length of the CDR3 is 13 residues. CDR3 coding DNA: TGCAGCGTTAAACAGGGAGACGGGCAGCCCCAGCATTTT. It yields the protein CSVKQGDGQPQHF.

The chain is built from TRBV4-1 and TRBJ2-7, with 7 bases fitting TRBD1. The CDR3 spans 13 residues. Germline V gives CDR1 MGHRA, CDR2 YSYEKL. The V and J ends lost 4 bases and 4 bases, in that order; junction bases with no gene match: 4. CDR3 nucleotide sequence: TGCGCCAGCAGCCCCGAGACAGGGTACGAGCAGTACTTC. Protein product: CASSPETGYEQYF.

This chain links TRBV14 with TRBJ2-2; 7 bases match TRBD2. This CDR3 is built from 15 residues. The germline V gene encodes CDR1 SGHDN and CDR2 FVKESK. V was clipped by 4 bases and J by 2 bases; unmatched bases: 4. The CDR3 region has the DNA TGTGCCAGCAGCCGCGGGGGTGTAAACACCGGGGAGCTGTTTTTT. It specifies CASSRGGVNTGELFF.

The chain joins TRBV6-4 to TRBJ2-1; D unresolved. Germline CDR1 and CDR2: MRHNA and SNTAGT. This CDR3 has 15 residues. V was pared by 5 bases and J by 0 bases, with 11 bases between. The CDR3 region is CASSKAGSSYNEQFF. In nucleotides, the CDR3 is TGTGCCAGCAGTAAGGCAGGAAGCTCCTACAATGAGCAGTTCTTC.

V and J are TRBV6-1 and TRBJ2-7, with D maybe TRBD1 (6 bases). V was shortened by 7 bases and J by 1 base, with 14 bases between the two germline ends. Germline CDR1 and CDR2: MNHNS and SASEGT. The CDR3 consists of 14 residues. CDR3 DNA: TGTGCCAGCATCGCAGGGACACTATCCTACGAGCAGTACTTC. It is translated as CASIAGTLSYEQYF.

The J gene is TRBJ1-4, the V gene TRBV29-1; D may be TRBD1 (6 bases). The germline CDR1 and CDR2 sequences are SQVTM and ANQGSEA. The length of the CDR3 is 12 residues. V was shortened by 7 bases and J by 5 bases, with 11 bases between the two germline ends. CDR3 sequence reads: CSARQENEKLFF. Written as DNA, the CDR3 is TGCAGCGCAAGACAGGAAAATGAAAAACTGTTTTTT.

The chain is built from TRBV7-8 and TRBJ2-7, with 7 bases aligning to TRBD1. The CDR3 loop spans 15 amino acids. The J segment lost 6 bases and the V segment lost 0 bases, leaving 8 bases of the junction unmatched. In germline, CDR1 is SGHVS, CDR2 FQNEAQ. CDR3 sequence (DNA): TGTGCCAGCAGCTTAGCCTACCTAGGGGGCACCGAGCAGTACTTC. It codes for CASSLAYLGGTEQYF.

The chain links TRBV6-4 to TRBJ2-3, with TRBD1 matching 8 bases. CDR3 length equals 14 residues. The V and J ends lost 9 bases and 2 bases, in that order; junction bases with no gene match: 7. Germline lookup yields CDR1 MRHNA and CDR2 SNTAGT. This CDR3 reads CASRTGRNTDTQYF. CDR3 DNA: TGTGCCAGTCGGACAGGGCGAAACACAGATACGCAGTATTTT.

The chain joins TRBV9 to TRBJ1-1, with 8 nucleotides matching TRBD1. J gave up 5 bases and V 3 bases, and 6 bases lay outside the gene matches. The CDR3 runs 14 residues. CDR1 is SGDLS, CDR2 YYNGEE, per germline. This CDR3 reads CASSDQGARTEAFF. For the CDR3, the DNA is TGTGCCAGCAGCGACCAGGGGGCGCGGACTGAAGCTTTCTTT. The variable domain in full, completed from reference TRBV9 and TRBJ1-1, reads DSGVTQTPKHLITATGQRVTLRCSPRSGDLSVYWYQQSLDQGLQFLIQYYNGEERAKGNILERFSAQQFPDLHSELNLSSLELGDSALYFCASSDQGARTEAFFGQGTRLTVV.

This clone has a single count. The V call is TRBV6-5, the J call TRBJ1-2; D call uncertain. The CDR3 length is 13 residues. Germline V gene data show CDR1 as MNHEY and CDR2 as SVGAGI. V dropped 0 bases and J dropped 7 bases, with 9 bases sitting between them. The CDR3 DNA sequence: TGTGCCAGCAGTTACTCGGCAGGTCGTGGCTACACCTTC. This codes for CASSYSAGRGYTF.

J is TRBJ1-1 and V is TRBV5-6; 7 positions match TRBD1. J was trimmed by 4 bases and V by 4 bases; bases with no gene match: 7. The V gene's germline CDR1 is SGHDT and CDR2 YYEEEE. The CDR3 totals 14 residues. The chain's CDR3 is CASSPGQSSTEAFF. CDR3 DNA sequence: TGTGCCAGCAGCCCGGGACAGTCCTCCACTGAAGCTTTCTTT.

The rearrangement joins TRBV6-1 to TRBJ1-3; no firm D call. The CDR3 has 16 amino acids. The V gene lost 1 base and the J gene lost 0 bases, with 10 bases spanning the gap. Germline V lookup: CDR1 MNHNS, CDR2 SASEGT. DNA for the CDR3: TGTGCCAGCAGTGAAGACAGCTTTTACTCTGGAAACACCATATATTTT. Protein: CASSEDSFYSGNTIYF.

This chain links TRBV5-1 with TRBJ2-7; the D gene could be TRBD1 or TRBD2 (6 bases each). Trimming shortened V by 0 bases and J by 0 bases, and 10 bases separated the two germline ends. The CDR3 has 15 residues. Germline V CDR1 and CDR2: SGHRS, YFSETQ. CDR3 nucleotides: TGCGCCAGCAGCTTGGAGGGGGACTCCTCCTACGAGCAGTACTTC. Residues: CASSLEGDSSYEQYF.

This rearrangement joins TRBV5-6 to TRBJ2-7; 9 bases line up with TRBD2. Germline V gives CDR1 SGHDT, CDR2 YYEEEE. The CDR3 consists of 17 residues. V shed 4 bases and J 4 bases; nucleotides not matched to a gene: 15. CDR3 coding DNA: TGTGCCAGCAGCCCCCGGCGGGAGGGCCTTTGGTTTTACGAGCAGTACTTC. This sequence encodes CASSPRREGLWFYEQYF.

This clone was seen once. Written as DNA, the CDR3 is TGTGCCAGCAGTCCCGTAGCGGGACCCTACGAGCAGTACTTC. Protein product: CASSPVAGPYEQYF. V usage is TRBV27 and J usage is TRBJ2-7, with TRBD2 matching over 8 bases. The CDR3 runs 14 residues. Trimming removed 5 bases from V and 2 bases from J; junction bases left unmatched: 5. CDR1 and CDR2 (germline): MNHEY, SMNVEV (reference sequence).

A single count supports this clone. Distinct nucleotide sequences in the sample also encode this CDR3. The gene calls are TRBV5-1 and TRBJ1-1; D not certain. This CDR3 contains 13 residues. Germline CDR1 and CDR2: SGHRS and YFSETQ. The V gene lost 1 base and the J gene lost 1 base, with 5 bases spanning the gap. The DNA of the CDR3 is TGCGCCAGCAGCTTGACTGGGAACACTGAAGCTTTCTTT. It translates to CASSLTGNTEAFF.

The chain uses TRBV4-1 and TRBJ2-2, with 13 bases aligning to TRBD2. The CDR3 totals 17 residues. J gave up 1 base and V 5 bases, and 4 bases lay outside the gene matches. Germline lookup yields CDR1 MGHRA and CDR2 YSYEKL. CDR3 amino acids: CASSLLAGGGNTGELFF. DNA for the CDR3: TGCGCCAGCAGCTTACTAGCGGGAGGGGGGAACACCGGGGAGCTGTTTTTT.

This clone has just one count. The chain couples TRBV7-9 to TRBJ2-6; no clear D. In germline, CDR1 is SEHNR, CDR2 FQNEAQ (reference sequence). Trimming pared 2 bases from V and 4 bases from J, leaving 6 bases between. The CDR3 extends over 14 amino acids. The chain's CDR3 is CASSLMGGANVLTF. In DNA form, the CDR3 reads TGTGCCAGCAGCTTAATGGGAGGGGCCAACGTCCTGACTTTC.